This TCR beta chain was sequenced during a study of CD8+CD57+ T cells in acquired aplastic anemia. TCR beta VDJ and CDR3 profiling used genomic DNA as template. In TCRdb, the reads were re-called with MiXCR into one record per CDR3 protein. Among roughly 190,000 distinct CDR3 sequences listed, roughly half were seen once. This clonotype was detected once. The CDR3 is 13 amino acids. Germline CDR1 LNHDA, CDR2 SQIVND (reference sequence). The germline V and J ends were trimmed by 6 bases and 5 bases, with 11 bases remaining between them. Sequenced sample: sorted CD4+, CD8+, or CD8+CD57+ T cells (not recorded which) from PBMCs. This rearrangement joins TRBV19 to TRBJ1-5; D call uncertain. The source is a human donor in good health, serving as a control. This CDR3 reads CASSWLADQPQHF. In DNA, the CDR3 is TGTGCCAGTAGCTGGCTAGCGGATCAGCCCCAGCATTTT.